Listed here are 22 T cell receptor beta chains from one sample, sequenced in a study of blood T cell repertoires in COVID-19. The assay was immunoSEQ multiplex PCR, and TCRdb's table has in-frame clones only and misses some. The repertoire has 80,000 or so clones, about four fifths of them found once; the top ten carry approximately 10%. The sequenced sample consisted of peripheral blood. The origin of the receptors is a human donor in a cohort sampled during active COVID-19.

This clone was observed a few times. V usage is TRBV5-1 and J usage is TRBJ2-2; D gene ambiguous. The V gene's germline CDR1 is SGHRS and CDR2 YFSETQ. Trimming took 0 bases from V and 3 from J, leaving 9 bases between them. The CDR3 has 15 amino acids. CDR3 nucleotide sequence: TGCGCCAGCAGCTTGGTGTCAGGTGACACCGGGGAGCTGTTTTTT. Amino acid sequence: CASSLVSGDTGELFF.

A few counts support this clone. The identical CDR3 is also encoded by other nucleotide sequences in the sample. This chain joins TRBV6-5 and TRBJ1-1; D perhaps matches TRBD1 (5 bases). Trimming left V 0 bases short and J 2 bases short, with 7 bases between. CDR1 and CDR2 (germline): MNHEY, SVGAGI. The length of the CDR3 is 14 residues. In DNA form, the CDR3 reads TGTGCCAGCAGTTACTCGGGGGGAAACACTGAAGCTTTCTTT. Its protein product is CASSYSGGNTEAFF.

The rearrangement joins TRBV24-1 to TRBJ1-6; 8 bases fit TRBD1. This CDR3 is built from 16 residues. Trimming cost V 5 bases and J 10 bases; bases outside gene matches: 12. CDR1 and CDR2 from the germline V gene are KGHDR and SFDVKD. CDR3 DNA sequence: TGTGCCACCAGTGGTTTATCCGGGACAGGAGGGTCACCCCTCCACTTT. This translates into CATSGLSGTGGSPLHF.

This clone was observed once. The genes are TRBV11-3 and TRBJ2-1; maybe TRBD1 (6 bases). Germline V gene lookup returns CDR1 SGHNT and CDR2 YENEEA. Trimming removed 5 bases at V and 7 bases at J, with 12 bases between. The length of the CDR3 is 13 residues. The CDR3 here is CASSQVRGNEQFF. The CDR3 region has the DNA TGTGCCAGCAGCCAGGTGAGGGGGAATGAGCAGTTCTTC.

A single count supports this clone. Other DNA sequences of this sample code for an identical CDR3. J is TRBJ1-2 and V is TRBV9; D ambiguous. Trimming removed 4 bases at V and 4 bases at J, with 11 bases between. The CDR3 has 13 residues. Germline V gives CDR1 SGDLS, CDR2 YYNGEE. As DNA, the CDR3 is TGTGCCAGCAGCCCCCCATCAGGCTATGGCTACACCTTC. This sequence encodes CASSPPSGYGYTF.

The chain uses TRBV10-3 and TRBJ1-1; no definite D call. CDR3 length: 11 residues. The V end lost 7 bases, the J end lost 1 base, and 4 bases lay between the germline ends. Germline assignment: CDR1 ENHRY and CDR2 SYGVKD. DNA of the CDR3: TGTGCCATCATCTCGAACACTGAAGCTTTCTTT. Its translation is CAIISNTEAFF.

The chain joins TRBV5-6 to TRBJ1-4, with D uncertain. Trimming took off 4 bases at V and 4 bases at J, with 14 bases between the two ends. The CDR3 extends over 15 amino acids. Per the germline V gene, CDR1 is SGHDT and CDR2 is YYEEEE. The CDR3 loop reads CASSPRSISNEKLFF. The CDR3 nucleotides read TGTGCCAGCAGCCCGAGGAGCATTAGTAATGAAAAACTGTTTTTT. The complete variable domain, with remaining parts taken from reference TRBV5-6 and TRBJ1-4, reads DAGVTQSPTHLIKTRGQQVTLRCSPKSGHDTVSWYQQALGQGPQFIFQYYEEEERQRGNFPDRFSGHQFPNYSSELNVNALLLGDSALYLCASSPRSISNEKLFFGSGTQLSVL.

The V gene is TRBV7-6, the J gene TRBJ1-4; TRBD1 is a possible D gene (5 bases). Germline V CDR1 and CDR2: SGHVS, FNYEAQ. V was cut by 6 bases and J by 8 bases, with 13 bases left in between. CDR3 size: 13 residues. The CDR3 spells CASRTDPGEKLFF. CDR3 DNA: TGTGCCAGCAGGACGGACCCAGGGGAAAAACTGTTTTTT.

This chain uses TRBV6-5 with TRBJ1-6; no clear D gene. Germline lookup yields CDR1 MNHEY and CDR2 SVGAGI. The V end was cut by 6 bases, the J end by 9 bases, with 9 bases between. The CDR3 totals 12 residues. The CDR3 spells CASSDNSSPLHF. The DNA of the CDR3 is TGTGCCAGCAGCGATAATAGTTCACCCCTCCACTTT.

The chain combines TRBV3-1 (or the pseudogene TRBV3-2) with TRBJ2-7, with D tentatively TRBD2 (5 bases). Trimming took 4 bases from V and 3 from J, leaving 10 bases between them. The CDR3 length is 13 residues. The germline gives CDR1 LGHDT, CDR2 YNNKEL (reference sequence). This chain's CDR3 is CASSRGQDYEQYF. The CDR3 DNA is TGTGCCAGCAGCCGAGGGCAAGACTACGAGCAGTACTTC.

This clone has only a few counts. The rearrangement joins TRBV4-2 to TRBJ2-7; 7 nucleotides match TRBD2. Germline loops: CDR1 LGHNA, CDR2 YNFKEQ. This CDR3 is 15 amino acids long. V shed 0 bases, J shed 3 bases, and the junction held 5 bases outside the gene matches. CDR3 coding DNA: TGTGCCAGCAGCCAAGAGGGGGGGACCCACTACGAGCAGTACTTC. As protein: CASSQEGGTHYEQYF.

This clone was seen a handful of times. This sequence joins TRBV5-1 and TRBJ2-2; 9 nucleotides align to TRBD2. This CDR3 has 16 residues. Germline CDR1 SGHRS, CDR2 YFSETQ. With 2 bases clipped from V and 8 bases from J, the junction kept 10 bases outside the gene matches. CDR3 sequence: CASSFGQAGGPGELFF. The CDR3 nucleotides are TGCGCCAGCAGCTTCGGCCAGGCGGGAGGGCCTGGGGAGCTGTTTTTT.

V is TRBV10-3 and J is TRBJ2-3; D may be TRBD1 (5 bases). The CDR3 contains 15 residues. Germline CDR1 is ENHRY and CDR2 is SYGVKD. V lost 2 bases, J lost 5 bases, and 14 bases lay in between. The CDR3 DNA sequence: TGTGCCATCAGTGAGGGGGCAGCATTGGTAGATACGCAGTATTTT. This gives the protein CAISEGAALVDTQYF.

The chain is built from TRBV3-1 (or the pseudogene TRBV3-2) and TRBJ1-1, with D possibly being TRBD1 (5 bases). Trimming took off 4 bases at V and 0 bases at J, with 21 bases between the two ends. This CDR3 is built from 18 residues. The germline V gene has CDR1 LGHDT and CDR2 YNNKEL (reference sequence). This chain's CDR3 is CASSPLIFAGRLNTEAFF. As DNA, the CDR3 is TGTGCCAGCAGCCCCCTAATTTTTGCGGGGCGGCTGAACACTGAAGCTTTCTTT.

This clone was counted only a few times. The V call is TRBV2, the J call TRBJ1-2; D remains unclear. V was shortened by 5 bases and J by 0 bases, with 7 bases between the two germline ends. The CDR3 contains 13 residues. CDR1 is SNHLY and CDR2 is FYNNEI in the germline V gene. Written as DNA, the CDR3 is TGTGCCAGCAGTCTATTAGCTAACTATGGCTACACCTTC. As protein: CASSLLANYGYTF.

This clone was seen more than once but under ten times. The J gene is TRBJ2-7, the V gene TRBV30; D might be TRBD1 (5 bases). This CDR3 contains 12 residues. In germline, CDR1 is GTSNPN, CDR2 SVGIG (reference sequence). The germline V and J ends were trimmed by 3 bases and 5 bases, with 11 bases remaining between them. CDR3 sequence: CAWRGVIHEQYF. CDR3 nucleotide sequence: TGTGCCTGGAGAGGGGTGATTCACGAGCAGTACTTC.

This rearrangement joins TRBV30 to TRBJ1-1, with no clear D. The V and J ends lost 5 bases and 2 bases respectively, with 15 bases between them. The CDR3 covers 14 residues. Germline assignment: CDR1 GTSNPN and CDR2 SVGIG (reference sequence). CDR3 loop: CAWRQSATNTEAFF. Written as DNA, the CDR3 is TGTGCCTGGCGGCAGAGCGCAACCAACACTGAAGCTTTCTTT.

The CDR3 sequence: CASSGTGQETQYF. CDR3 coding DNA: TGCGCCAGCAGCGGGACAGGTCAAGAGACCCAGTACTTC. The chain couples TRBV5-1 to TRBJ2-5; 8 bases line up with TRBD1. CDR3 length equals 13 residues. The V gene end was trimmed by 4 bases and the J gene end by 2 bases; junction bases not matched to a gene: 1. Germline V gene data show CDR1 as SGHRS and CDR2 as YFSETQ.

The chain uses TRBV28 and TRBJ2-3, with 7 positions matching TRBD2. J lost 6 bases, V lost 2 bases, and 8 bases had no gene match. Germline V CDR1 and CDR2: MDHEN, SYDVKM. CDR3 length: 15 amino acids. The CDR3 is CASSLSGGGYDTQYF. The CDR3 coding sequence is TGTGCCAGCAGTTTAAGCGGCGGGGGATACGATACGCAGTATTTT.

This clone was recorded at least ten times. The genes are TRBV18 and TRBJ1-1; 7 bases map to TRBD1. Trimming took 3 bases from V and 1 from J; bases not matched to a gene: 5. From germline, CDR1 is KGHSH and CDR2 LQKENI. The CDR3 runs to 15 residues. The CDR3 reads CASSPQGQTNTEAFF. DNA of the CDR3: TGTGCCAGCTCACCCCAGGGACAGACGAACACTGAAGCTTTCTTT. Full variable domain (missing parts from reference TRBV18 and TRBJ1-1): NAGVMQNPRHLVRRRGQEARLRCSPMKGHSHVYWYRQLPEEGLKFMVYLQKENIIDESGMPKERFSAEFPKEGPSILRIQQVVRGDSAAYFCASSPQGQTNTEAFFGQGTRLTVV.

A few counts support this clone. The chain has TRBV21-1 and TRBJ1-5; the table's D call, TRBD1, was not checked against the DNA. TRBV21-1 is labeled a pseudogene. The CDR3 is made up of 15 amino acids. Here the CDR3 reads CASSKNEQGDQPQHF. CDR3 bases: TGTGCCAGCAGCAAAAACGAACAGGGCGACCAGCCCCAGCATTTT.

V gene TRBV7-3 combines with J gene TRBJ2-3; 8 bases map to TRBD2. Germline V gives CDR1 SGHTA, CDR2 FQGTGA. Unmatched junction bases numbered 7, after V lost 5 bases and J lost 3 bases. The CDR3 has 15 amino acids. The CDR3: CASSPAGGSTDTQYF. The DNA of the CDR3 is TGTGCCAGCAGCCCTGCGGGGGGATCAACAGATACGCAGTATTTT.